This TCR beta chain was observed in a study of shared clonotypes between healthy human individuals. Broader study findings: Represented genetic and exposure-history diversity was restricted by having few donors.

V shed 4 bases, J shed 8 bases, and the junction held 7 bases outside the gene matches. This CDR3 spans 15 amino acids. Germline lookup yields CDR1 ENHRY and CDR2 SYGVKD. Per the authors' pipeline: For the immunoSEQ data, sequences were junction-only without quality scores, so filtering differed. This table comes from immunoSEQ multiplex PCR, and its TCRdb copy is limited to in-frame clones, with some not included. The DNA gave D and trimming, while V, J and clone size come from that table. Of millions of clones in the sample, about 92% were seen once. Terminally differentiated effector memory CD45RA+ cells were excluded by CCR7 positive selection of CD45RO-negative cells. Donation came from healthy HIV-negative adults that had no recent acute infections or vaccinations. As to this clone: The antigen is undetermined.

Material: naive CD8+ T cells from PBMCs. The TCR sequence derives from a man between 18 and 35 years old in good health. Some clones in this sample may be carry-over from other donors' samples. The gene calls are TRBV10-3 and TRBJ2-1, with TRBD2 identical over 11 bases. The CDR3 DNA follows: TGTGCCATCAGTGCTTCCGGGACTAGCGGCGATGAGCAGTTCTTC. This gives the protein CAISASGTSGDEQFF.